Detailed here is one TCR beta chain. The entry originates in a study of blood T cell repertoires in COVID-19. Study background: Specimens from acute and convalescent COVID-19 originated in the United States, Italy and Spain.

TCRdb's table, derived via immunoSEQ multiplex PCR, lists solely in-frame clones and lacks some. The sample shows approximately 52,000 clones, 85% to 90% of them seen only once. CDR3 length: 12 amino acids. Deletions cut 3 bases from V and 8 bases from J, with 8 bases between. CDR1 is MNHEY and CDR2 is SMNVEV in the germline V gene (reference sequence). What was sequenced was peripheral blood. V is TRBV27 and J is TRBJ2-1, with D tentatively TRBD2 (5 bases). This sequence was found in a man aged 60 to 69 with active COVID-19. The CDR3 DNA follows: TGTGCCAGCAGTTTTAGGAGGCATGAGCAGTTCTTC. Its protein is CASSFRRHEQFF.